This TCR beta chain was sequenced for a study of CD8+ T cells in alopecia areata. Study results and limitations: Scalp lesions, especially in alopecia totalis/universalis, had higher clonality than normal scalp. Mice showed clearer TCR sharing than patients did, a gap that was possibly HLA-related.

TCR sequencing used cDNA made by reverse transcription of extracted RNA. Produced via immunoSEQ multiplex PCR; TCRdb's table is partial and in-frame only. This table has under 350,000 clones, roughly 64% appearing once. In regard to this clone: The antigen remains undetermined.

Regarding treatment: oral pan-JAK inhibitor, 5-10 mg twice daily. Individuals with alopecia areata gave both lesional scalp punch biopsies and peripheral blood for collection. The CDR3 loop spans 14 amino acids. V was cut by 0 bases and J by 12 bases, with 14 bases left in between. The receptor comes from a human donor with alopecia areata. Sequencing was performed on CD4+ T cells sorted from blood, taken at week 24, from a patient treated with tofacitinib. J is TRBJ1-4 and V is TRBV23-1; D uncertain. TRBV23-1 is classed as an ORF, of uncertain function. CDR3 region: CASSQSIPPGELFF. The CDR3 DNA is TGCGCCAGCAGTCAATCGATACCCCCTGGGGAACTGTTTTTT.